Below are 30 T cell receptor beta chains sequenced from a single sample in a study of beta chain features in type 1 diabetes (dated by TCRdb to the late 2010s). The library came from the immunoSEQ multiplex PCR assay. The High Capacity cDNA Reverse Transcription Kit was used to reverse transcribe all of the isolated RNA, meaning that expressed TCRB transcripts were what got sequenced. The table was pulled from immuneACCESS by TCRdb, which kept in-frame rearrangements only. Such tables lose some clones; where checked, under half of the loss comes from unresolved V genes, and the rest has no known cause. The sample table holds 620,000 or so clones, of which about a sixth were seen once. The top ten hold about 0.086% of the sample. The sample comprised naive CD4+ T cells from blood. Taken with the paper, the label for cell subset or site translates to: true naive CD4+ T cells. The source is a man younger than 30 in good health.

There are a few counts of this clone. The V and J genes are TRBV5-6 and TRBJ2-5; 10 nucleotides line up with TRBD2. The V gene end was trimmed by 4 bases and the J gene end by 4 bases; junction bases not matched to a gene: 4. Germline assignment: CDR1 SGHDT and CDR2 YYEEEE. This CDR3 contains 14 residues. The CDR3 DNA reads TGTGCCAGCAGCCCGCTAGCGGGAGCAGAGACCCAGTACTTC. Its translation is CASSPLAGAETQYF.

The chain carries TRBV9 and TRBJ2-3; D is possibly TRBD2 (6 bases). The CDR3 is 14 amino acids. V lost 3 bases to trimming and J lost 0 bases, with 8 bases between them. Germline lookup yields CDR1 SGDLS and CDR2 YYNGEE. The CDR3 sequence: CASSEGTSTDTQYF. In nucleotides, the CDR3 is TGTGCCAGCAGCGAAGGGACTAGCACAGATACGCAGTATTTT.

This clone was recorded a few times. The CDR3 sequence: CAISDPVAGGHYEQFF. The CDR3 region has the DNA TGTGCCATCAGTGATCCCGTAGCGGGGGGGCACTATGAGCAGTTCTTC. The J gene is TRBJ2-1, the V gene TRBV10-3; TRBD2 agrees at 11 bases. The CDR3 is made up of 16 amino acids. The V and J ends lost 3 bases and 8 bases, in that order; junction bases with no gene match: 9. CDR1 ENHRY and CDR2 SYGVKD come from the germline V gene.

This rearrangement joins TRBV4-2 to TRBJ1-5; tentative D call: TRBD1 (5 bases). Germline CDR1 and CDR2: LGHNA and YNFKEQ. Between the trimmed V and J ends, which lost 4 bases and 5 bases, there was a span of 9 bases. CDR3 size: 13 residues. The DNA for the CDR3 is TGTGCCAGCAGCCTCGGAGGGGATCAGCCCCAGCATTTT. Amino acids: CASSLGGDQPQHF.

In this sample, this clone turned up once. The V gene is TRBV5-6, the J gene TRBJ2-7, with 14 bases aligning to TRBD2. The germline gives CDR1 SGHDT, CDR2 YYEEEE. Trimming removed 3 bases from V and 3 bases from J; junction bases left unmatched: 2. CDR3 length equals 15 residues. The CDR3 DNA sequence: TGTGCCAGCAGCTCGGGACTAGCGGGAGTCTACGAGCAGTACTTC. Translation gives CASSSGLAGVYEQYF.

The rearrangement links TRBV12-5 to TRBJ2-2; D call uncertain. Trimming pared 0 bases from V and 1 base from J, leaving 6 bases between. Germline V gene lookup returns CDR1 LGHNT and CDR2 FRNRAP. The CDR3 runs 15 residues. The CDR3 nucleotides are TGTGCTAGTGGTTTGGTTCCAGGGAACACCGGGGAGCTGTTTTTT. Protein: CASGLVPGNTGELFF.

Written as DNA, the CDR3 is TGTGCCAGCAGGGGGGAGATAGAGACCCAGTACTTC. This encodes CASRGEIETQYF. The chain employs TRBV27 and TRBJ2-5, with D possibly being TRBD1 or TRBD2 (5 bases each). The CDR3 length is 12 residues. V was clipped by 6 bases and J by 4 bases, with 9 bases between them. CDR1 MNHEY and CDR2 SMNVEV come from the germline V gene (reference sequence).

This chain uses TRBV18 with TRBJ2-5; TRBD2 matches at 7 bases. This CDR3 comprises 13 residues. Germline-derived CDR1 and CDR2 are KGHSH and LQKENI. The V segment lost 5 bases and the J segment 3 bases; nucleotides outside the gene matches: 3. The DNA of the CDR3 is TGTGCCAGCTCAATAACTAGCGAAGAGACCCAGTACTTC. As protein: CASSITSEETQYF. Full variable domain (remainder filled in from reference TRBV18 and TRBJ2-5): NAGVMQNPRHLVRRRGQEARLRCSPMKGHSHVYWYRQLPEEGLKFMVYLQKENIIDESGMPKERFSAEFPKEGPSILRIQQVVRGDSAAYFCASSITSEETQYFGPGTRLLVL.

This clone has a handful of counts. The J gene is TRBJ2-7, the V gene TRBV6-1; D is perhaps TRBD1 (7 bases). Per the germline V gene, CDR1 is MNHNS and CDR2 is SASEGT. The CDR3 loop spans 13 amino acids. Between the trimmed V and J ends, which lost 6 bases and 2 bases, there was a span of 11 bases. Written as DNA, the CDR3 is TGTGCCAGCAGCGCGGGGACAGCCTACGAGCAGTACTTC. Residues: CASSAGTAYEQYF.

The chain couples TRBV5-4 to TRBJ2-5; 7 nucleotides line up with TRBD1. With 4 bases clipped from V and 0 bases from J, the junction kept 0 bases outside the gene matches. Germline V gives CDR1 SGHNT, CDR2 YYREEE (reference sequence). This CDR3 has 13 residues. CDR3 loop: CASSDRDQETQYF. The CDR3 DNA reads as TGTGCCAGCAGCGACAGGGACCAAGAGACCCAGTACTTC.

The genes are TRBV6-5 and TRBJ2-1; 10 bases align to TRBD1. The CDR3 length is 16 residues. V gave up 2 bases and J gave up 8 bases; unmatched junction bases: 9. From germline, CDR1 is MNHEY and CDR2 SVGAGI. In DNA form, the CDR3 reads TGTGCCAGCAGTTACCGGGGACAGGGGACGAGGGATGAGCAGTTCTTC. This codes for CASSYRGQGTRDEQFF.

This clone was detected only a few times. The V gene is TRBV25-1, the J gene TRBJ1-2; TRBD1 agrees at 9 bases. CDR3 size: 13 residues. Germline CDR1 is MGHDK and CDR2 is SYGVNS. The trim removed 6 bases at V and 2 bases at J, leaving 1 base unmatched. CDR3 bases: TGTGCCAGCAGGGGACAGGGCAACTATGGCTACACCTTC. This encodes CASRGQGNYGYTF.

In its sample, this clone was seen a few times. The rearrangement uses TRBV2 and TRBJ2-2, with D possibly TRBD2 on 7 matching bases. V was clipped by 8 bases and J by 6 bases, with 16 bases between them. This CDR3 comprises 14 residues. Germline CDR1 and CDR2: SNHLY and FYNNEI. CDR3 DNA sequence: TGTGCCAGCCGAGGCCAGGGGAGGGCCGGGGAGCTGTTTTTT. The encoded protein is CASRGQGRAGELFF.

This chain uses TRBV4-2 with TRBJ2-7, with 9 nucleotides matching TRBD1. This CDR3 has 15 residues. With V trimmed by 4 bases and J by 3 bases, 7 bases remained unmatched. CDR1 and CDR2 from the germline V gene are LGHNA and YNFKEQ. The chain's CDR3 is CASSRPGQGYYEQYF. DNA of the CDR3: TGTGCCAGCAGCCGACCGGGACAGGGCTACTACGAGCAGTACTTC.

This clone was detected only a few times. Here the CDR3 DNA reads TGTGCCAGCAGCCCTCGTACTCGGACGGATTTATACAATGAGCAGTTCTTC. This gives the protein CASSPRTRTDLYNEQFF. The chain joins TRBV7-9 to TRBJ2-1; no clear D gene. Trimming took 5 bases from V and 4 from J, leaving 21 bases between them. CDR1 is SEHNR and CDR2 is FQNEAQ in the germline V gene (reference sequence). CDR3 size: 17 residues.

Here the CDR3 DNA reads TGCGCCAGCAGCTTGGGTCAGGGGACGACCCAGTACTTC. Translated, it gives CASSLGQGTTQYF. The rearrangement uses TRBV5-1 and TRBJ2-5, with D maybe TRBD1 (6 bases). This CDR3 region has 13 residues. V was shortened by 0 bases and J by 7 bases, with 10 bases between the two germline ends. The germline V gene encodes CDR1 SGHRS and CDR2 YFSETQ.

The CDR3: CASSKDGTVNTEAFF. CDR3 nucleotides: TGTGCCAGCAGCAAGGATGGGACAGTGAACACTGAAGCTTTCTTT. The chain carries TRBV11-3 and TRBJ1-1; 7 nucleotides line up with TRBD1. V gave up 5 bases and J gave up 0 bases; unmatched junction bases: 6. The CDR3 is 15 residues long. Germline CDR1 and CDR2: SGHNT and YENEEA.

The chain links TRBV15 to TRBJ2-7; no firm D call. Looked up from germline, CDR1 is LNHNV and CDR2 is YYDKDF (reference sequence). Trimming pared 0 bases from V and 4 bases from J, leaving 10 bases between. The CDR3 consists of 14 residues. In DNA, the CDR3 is TGTGCCACCAGCAGAGATCCGACTGTTTACGAGCAGTACTTC. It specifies CATSRDPTVYEQYF.

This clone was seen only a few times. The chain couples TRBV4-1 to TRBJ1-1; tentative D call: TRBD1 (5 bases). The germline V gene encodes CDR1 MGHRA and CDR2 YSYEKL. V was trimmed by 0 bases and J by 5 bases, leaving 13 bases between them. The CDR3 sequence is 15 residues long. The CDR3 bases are TGCGCCAGCAGCCAAGATGTAGCAGGGAGGACTGAAGCTTTCTTT. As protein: CASSQDVAGRTEAFF.

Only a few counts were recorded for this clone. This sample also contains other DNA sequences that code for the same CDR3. CDR3 nucleotide sequence: TGTGCCAGCAGCTCTCCTGGACTAGCTGCCTACGAGCAGTACTTC. The encoded protein is CASSSPGLAAYEQYF. The rearrangement links TRBV28 to TRBJ2-7, with 8 nucleotides matching TRBD2. Germline assignment: CDR1 MDHEN and CDR2 SYDVKM. The CDR3 is made up of 15 amino acids. V lost 6 bases and J lost 2; bases outside the gene matches: 9.

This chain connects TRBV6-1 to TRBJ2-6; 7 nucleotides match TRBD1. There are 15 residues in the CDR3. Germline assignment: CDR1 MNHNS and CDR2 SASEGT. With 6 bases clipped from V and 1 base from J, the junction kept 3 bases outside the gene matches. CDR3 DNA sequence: TGTGCCAGCAGAAAACAGGGGTCTGGGGCCAACGTCCTGACTTTC. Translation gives CASRKQGSGANVLTF.

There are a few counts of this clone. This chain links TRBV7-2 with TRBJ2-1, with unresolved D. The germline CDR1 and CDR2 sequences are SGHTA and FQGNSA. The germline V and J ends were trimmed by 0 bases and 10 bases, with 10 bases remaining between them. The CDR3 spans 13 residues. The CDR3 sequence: CASSLAYSGEQFF. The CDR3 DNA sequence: TGTGCCAGCAGCTTAGCTTACTCGGGCGAGCAGTTCTTC. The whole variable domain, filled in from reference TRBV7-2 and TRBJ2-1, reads GAGVSQSPSNKVTEKGKDVELRCDPISGHTALYWYRQSLGQGLEFLIYFQGNSAPDKSGLPSDRFSAERTGGSVSTLTIQRTQQEDSAVYLCASSLAYSGEQFFGPGTRLTVL.

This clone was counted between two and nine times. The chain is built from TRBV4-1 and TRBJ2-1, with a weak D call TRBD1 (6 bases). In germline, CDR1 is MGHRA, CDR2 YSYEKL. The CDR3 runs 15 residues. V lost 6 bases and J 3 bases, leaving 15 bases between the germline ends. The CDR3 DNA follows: TGCGCCAGCAGAAGGGGGTCAGGGAGCTACAATGAGCAGTTCTTC. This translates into CASRRGSGSYNEQFF.

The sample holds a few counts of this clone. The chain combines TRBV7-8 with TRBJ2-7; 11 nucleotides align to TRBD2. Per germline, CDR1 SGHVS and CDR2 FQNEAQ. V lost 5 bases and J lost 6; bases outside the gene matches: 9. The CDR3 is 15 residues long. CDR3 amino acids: CASSPGLAGTSEQYF. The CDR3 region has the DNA TGTGCCAGCAGCCCCGGACTAGCGGGCACATCCGAGCAGTACTTC.

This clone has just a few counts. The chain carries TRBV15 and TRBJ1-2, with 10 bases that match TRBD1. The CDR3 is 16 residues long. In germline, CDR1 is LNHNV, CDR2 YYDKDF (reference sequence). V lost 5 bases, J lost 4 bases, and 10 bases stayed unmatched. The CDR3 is CATSPGPGTGVYGYTF. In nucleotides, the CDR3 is TGTGCCACCAGCCCAGGTCCCGGGACAGGGGTCTATGGCTACACCTTC.

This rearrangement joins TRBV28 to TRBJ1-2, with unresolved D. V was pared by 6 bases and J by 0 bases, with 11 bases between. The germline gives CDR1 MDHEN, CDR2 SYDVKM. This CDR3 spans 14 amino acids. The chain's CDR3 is CASRVRSSNYGYTF. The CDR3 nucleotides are TGTGCCAGCAGGGTTCGATCTTCTAACTATGGCTACACCTTC.

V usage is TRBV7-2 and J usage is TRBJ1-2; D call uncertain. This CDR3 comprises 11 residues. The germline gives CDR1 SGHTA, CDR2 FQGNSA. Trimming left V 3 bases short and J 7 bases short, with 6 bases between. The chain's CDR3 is CASSLLGGYTF. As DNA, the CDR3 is TGTGCCAGCAGCTTGCTAGGTGGCTACACCTTC.

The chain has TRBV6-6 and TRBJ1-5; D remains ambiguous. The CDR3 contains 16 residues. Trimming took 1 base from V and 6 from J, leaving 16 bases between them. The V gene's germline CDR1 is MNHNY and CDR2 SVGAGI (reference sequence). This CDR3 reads CASSYWRAAAPQPQHF. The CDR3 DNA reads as TGTGCCAGCAGTTACTGGAGGGCAGCGGCTCCTCAGCCCCAGCATTTT.

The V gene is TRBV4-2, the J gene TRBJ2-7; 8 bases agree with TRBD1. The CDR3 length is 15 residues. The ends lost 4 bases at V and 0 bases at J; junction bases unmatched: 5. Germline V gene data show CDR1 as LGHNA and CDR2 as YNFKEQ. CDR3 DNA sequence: TGTGCCAGCAGCCCAGGGACAGGAGACTCCTACGAGCAGTACTTC. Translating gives CASSPGTGDSYEQYF.

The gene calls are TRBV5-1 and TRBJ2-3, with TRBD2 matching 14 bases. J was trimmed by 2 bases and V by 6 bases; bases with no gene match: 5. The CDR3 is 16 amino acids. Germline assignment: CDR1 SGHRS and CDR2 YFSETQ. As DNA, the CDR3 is TGCGCCAGCACCCAGGGACTAGCGGGGGCCACAGATACGCAGTATTTT. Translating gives CASTQGLAGATDTQYF. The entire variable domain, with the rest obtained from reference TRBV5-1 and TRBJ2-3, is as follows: KAGVTQTPRYLIKTRGQQVTLSCSPISGHRSVSWYQQTPGQGLQFLFEYFSETQRNKGNFPGRFSGRQFSNSRSEMNVSTLELGDSALYLCASTQGLAGATDTQYFGPGTRLTVL.